The rows below give T cell receptor beta chains drawn from one sample of a study of blood T cell repertoires in COVID-19. Generated by immunoSEQ multiplex PCR, the TCRdb table keeps only in-frame clones and is missing some. The top ten hold roughly 2.9% of the sample, which has 250,000 to 300,000 clones, 80% to 85% seen once. The sample consisted of peripheral blood. These receptors were taken from a woman aged 60-75 years with active or convalescent COVID-19. Each CDR3 is given with its conserved first and last residue. Fields, in order: D gene, J gene, V gene, CDR3 protein. D genes are given only for firm matches.

d_call: TRBD1; j_call: TRBJ1-3; v_call: TRBV7-2; cdr3_aa: CASSLRQGRSGNTIYF
d_call: NA; j_call: TRBJ1-2; v_call: TRBV24-1; cdr3_aa: CATSAGDGYTF
d_call: NA; j_call: TRBJ1-4; v_call: TRBV18; cdr3_aa: CASSPTRGNEKLFF
d_call: NA; j_call: TRBJ1-4; v_call: TRBV6-5; cdr3_aa: CASRQGRAGEKLFF
d_call: TRBD2; j_call: TRBJ2-1; v_call: TRBV6-5; cdr3_aa: CATRPGLVSHEQFF
d_call: NA; j_call: TRBJ1-2; v_call: TRBV6-5; cdr3_aa: CASRLPGGNYGYTF
d_call: NA; j_call: TRBJ2-5; v_call: TRBV4-1; cdr3_aa: CASSQAGETQYF
d_call: TRBD1; j_call: TRBJ1-4; v_call: TRBV25-1; cdr3_aa: CASSETGTNEKLFF
d_call: TRBD2; j_call: TRBJ2-3; v_call: TRBV5-1; cdr3_aa: CASYLSGGTDTQYF
d_call: TRBD2; j_call: TRBJ2-3; v_call: TRBV3-1/TRBV3-2; cdr3_aa: CASSHWGGAGDTQYF
d_call: NA; j_call: TRBJ1-6; v_call: TRBV10-3; cdr3_aa: CAISARPGEINSPLHF
d_call: NA; j_call: TRBJ1-5; v_call: TRBV19; cdr3_aa: CASSTREVLAHLNQPQHF
d_call: NA; j_call: TRBJ1-2; v_call: TRBV7-9; cdr3_aa: CASSPQLNYGYTF
d_call: NA; j_call: TRBJ2-7; v_call: TRBV12-3/TRBV12-4; cdr3_aa: CASSRGGVYEQYF
d_call: TRBD1; j_call: TRBJ1-6; v_call: TRBV9; cdr3_aa: CASSRGGQGYSPLHF
d_call: TRBD1; j_call: TRBJ1-1; v_call: TRBV6-2/TRBV6-3; cdr3_aa: CASSSVRTGNPFGEAFF
d_call: NA; j_call: TRBJ1-5; v_call: TRBV7-9; cdr3_aa: CASSLQGNGQPQHF
d_call: NA; j_call: TRBJ1-2; v_call: TRBV29-1; cdr3_aa: CSVDRPGGTNYGYTF
d_call: NA; j_call: TRBJ1-4; v_call: TRBV6-5; cdr3_aa: CASSYSTGNNEKLFF
d_call: TRBD2; j_call: TRBJ2-1; v_call: TRBV7-7; cdr3_aa: CASSSGTSGGDFYNEQFF
d_call: NA; j_call: TRBJ1-6; v_call: TRBV18; cdr3_aa: CASSPSLQDNSPLHF
d_call: TRBD1; j_call: TRBJ1-2; v_call: TRBV19; cdr3_aa: CASTTRQGGYGYTF
d_call: NA; j_call: TRBJ1-1; v_call: TRBV6-1; cdr3_aa: CASSDRDRGGAFF
d_call: TRBD1; j_call: TRBJ2-1; v_call: TRBV6-5; cdr3_aa: CASSYPGTGNEQFF
d_call: NA; j_call: TRBJ1-1; v_call: TRBV5-1; cdr3_aa: CASSLTGLGTEAFF
d_call: NA; j_call: TRBJ2-7; v_call: TRBV14; cdr3_aa: CASSQDLASSYEQYF
d_call: TRBD1; j_call: TRBJ1-1; v_call: TRBV27; cdr3_aa: CASSLIGGQGLNTEAFF
d_call: NA; j_call: TRBJ1-2; v_call: TRBV19; cdr3_aa: CASSMRQGTYGYTF
d_call: NA; j_call: TRBJ1-2; v_call: TRBV29-1; cdr3_aa: CSTGEVSYGYTF
d_call: TRBD1; j_call: TRBJ1-5; v_call: TRBV5-1; cdr3_aa: CASSPGQPNQPQHF
d_call: NA; j_call: TRBJ1-3; v_call: TRBV28; cdr3_aa: CASSLRQMTGNTIYF
d_call: NA; j_call: TRBJ2-2; v_call: TRBV18; cdr3_aa: CASSLAGNTGELFF
d_call: NA; j_call: TRBJ1-2; v_call: TRBV15; cdr3_aa: CATSREGGRAYGYTF
d_call: TRBD2; j_call: TRBJ2-5; v_call: TRBV2; cdr3_aa: CASKEEGLEKETQYF
d_call: TRBD1; j_call: TRBJ1-1; v_call: TRBV5-1; cdr3_aa: CASSQIQGANTEAFF
d_call: TRBD2; j_call: TRBJ2-1; v_call: TRBV7-3; cdr3_aa: CASSLLGTRHDNEQFF
d_call: NA; j_call: TRBJ2-1; v_call: TRBV24-1; cdr3_aa: CATSGDKGSYNEQFF
d_call: NA; j_call: TRBJ2-3; v_call: TRBV7-6; cdr3_aa: CASSLLIQPSTDTQYF
d_call: TRBD1; j_call: TRBJ1-1; v_call: TRBV5-1; cdr3_aa: CASSLRQGAGAFF
d_call: NA; j_call: TRBJ1-6; v_call: TRBV4-1; cdr3_aa: CASSQDESPLHF
d_call: NA; j_call: TRBJ1-6; v_call: TRBV7-6; cdr3_aa: CASSLGQGANSPLHF
d_call: NA; j_call: TRBJ2-7; v_call: TRBV6-6; cdr3_aa: CASSYYAGTYEQYF
d_call: NA; j_call: TRBJ1-1; v_call: TRBV2; cdr3_aa: CASREGLGGVTEAFF
d_call: NA; j_call: TRBJ2-7; v_call: TRBV4-2; cdr3_aa: CASSLPGLGGGEQYF
d_call: TRBD2; j_call: TRBJ2-5; v_call: TRBV19; cdr3_aa: CASSITGGEEETQYF
d_call: NA; j_call: TRBJ2-7; v_call: TRBV10-3; cdr3_aa: CAIRDIKGLYEQYF
d_call: TRBD2; j_call: TRBJ2-7; v_call: TRBV5-1; cdr3_aa: CASSLAGGADYEQYF
d_call: NA; j_call: TRBJ2-7; v_call: TRBV5-4; cdr3_aa: CASSGSYRSSYEQYF
d_call: TRBD2; j_call: TRBJ2-3; v_call: TRBV19; cdr3_aa: CASRLAGATMDTDTQYF
d_call: NA; j_call: TRBJ1-4; v_call: TRBV13; cdr3_aa: CASSRKRNEKLFF
d_call: NA; j_call: TRBJ1-1; v_call: TRBV30; cdr3_aa: CAWSDPQPLITAEAFF
d_call: NA; j_call: TRBJ1-5; v_call: TRBV2; cdr3_aa: CASIGPPNQPQHF
d_call: NA; j_call: TRBJ2-7; v_call: TRBV6-6; cdr3_aa: CASSTSGYEQYF